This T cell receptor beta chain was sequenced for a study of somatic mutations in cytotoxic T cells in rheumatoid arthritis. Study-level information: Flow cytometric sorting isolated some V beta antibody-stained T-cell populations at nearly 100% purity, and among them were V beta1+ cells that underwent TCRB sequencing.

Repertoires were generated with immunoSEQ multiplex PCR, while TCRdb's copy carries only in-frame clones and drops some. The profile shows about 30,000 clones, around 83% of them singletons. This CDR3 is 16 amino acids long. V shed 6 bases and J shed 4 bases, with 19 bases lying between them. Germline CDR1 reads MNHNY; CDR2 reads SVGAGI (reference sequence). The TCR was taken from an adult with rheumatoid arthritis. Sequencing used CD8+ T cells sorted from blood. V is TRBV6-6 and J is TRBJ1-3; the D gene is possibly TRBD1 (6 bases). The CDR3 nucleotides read TGTGCCAGCAGCCTTCTGTCGGGGGCGTTAGGAAACACCATATATTTT. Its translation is CASSLLSGALGNTIYF.